The 29 T cell receptor beta chains listed next were all sequenced from one sample in a study of blood T cells in healthy people across ages. Sample-barcoded 5' priming and a J-beta primer mix drove a second PCR of 7 to 11 cycles. A single record per CDR3 protein comes from TCRdb applying MiXCR to the 5' RACE reads. The repertoire holds around 990,000 distinct CDR3 sequences, with more than 30% as singletons. The sample comprised blood. The receptors here all came from a man aged 18 to 29 in good health.

The chain has TRBV2 and TRBJ1-1; D unresolved. The length of the CDR3 is 12 residues. V lost 8 bases and J 4 bases, leaving 11 bases between the germline ends. Germline V gene sequence: CDR1 SNHLY, CDR2 FYNNEI. This CDR3 is CASGFAATEAFF. DNA for the CDR3: TGTGCCAGCGGGTTTGCGGCCACTGAAGCTTTCTTT.

The CDR3 DNA sequence: TGTGCCAGCAGTCCTTTGGGACAGGGGTACACCGGGGAGCTGTTTTTT. This gives the protein CASSPLGQGYTGELFF. J is TRBJ2-2 and V is TRBV12-3 or TRBV12-4; 10 nucleotides agree with TRBD1. Germline trimming cut 5 bases from V and 3 bases from J; bases unmatched to any gene: 6. The CDR3 consists of 16 residues.

This clonotype has a handful of counts. This sequence joins TRBV28 and TRBJ2-5, with TRBD1 matching 10 bases. This CDR3 spans 15 amino acids. With V trimmed by 6 bases and J by 5 bases, 9 bases remained unmatched. Germline CDR1 and CDR2: MDHEN and SYDVKM. As DNA, the CDR3 is TGTGCCAGCAGACTCCGGGACAGGGGTGTGGAGACCCAGTACTTC. Amino acids: CASRLRDRGVETQYF.

The chain links TRBV20-1 to TRBJ2-1, with TRBD2 identical over 8 bases. Germline V gene sequence: CDR1 DFQATT, CDR2 SNEGSKA (reference sequence). The CDR3 is made up of 14 amino acids. V lost 4 bases, J lost 3 bases, and 5 bases stayed unmatched. The CDR3 region is CSATPGGDYNEQFF. The CDR3 DNA is TGCAGTGCTACTCCCGGGGGGGACTACAATGAGCAGTTCTTC.

On this clonotype: The junction shows a germline mismatch at one end, possibly a read error. This sequence joins TRBV5-1 and TRBJ1-1; D is unresolved. Germline V gene data show CDR1 as SGHRS and CDR2 as YFSETQ. The CDR3 is 15 residues long. The chain's CDR3 is CAGSLAVSRNTEAFF. The CDR3 DNA reads as TGCGCCGGCAGCTTGGCGGTGAGCAGGAACACTGAAGCTTTCTTT.

The genes are TRBV7-3 and TRBJ2-3; 7 bases match TRBD2. CDR3 length: 17 residues. J gave up 0 bases and V 0 bases, and 6 bases lay outside the gene matches. Germline lookup yields CDR1 SGHTA and CDR2 FQGTGA. The CDR3: CASSLTPASGSTDTQYF. Written as DNA, the CDR3 is TGTGCCAGCAGCTTAACGCCGGCTAGCGGTAGCACAGATACGCAGTATTTT.

V gene TRBV25-1 combines with J gene TRBJ1-5, with a possible D match to TRBD1 (5 bases). The CDR3 sequence is 20 residues long. V lost 8 bases, J lost 9 bases, and 38 bases lay in between. The germline CDR1 and CDR2 sequences are MGHDK and SYGVNS. The CDR3 bases are TGTGCCAGCCATATAAATTCCCCTCAGGAGGGACTATCGCTCAGTCGGCCCCAGCATTTT. This gives the protein CASHINSPQEGLSLSRPQHF.

In DNA form, the CDR3 reads TGTGCCAGCACCCACGGAGGGGGCCGGAGGAACACTGAAGCTTTCTTT. Its protein product is CASTHGGGRRNTEAFF. The chain combines TRBV6-6 with TRBJ1-1, with 7 bases identical to TRBD1. V shed 7 bases and J 1 base; nucleotides not matched to a gene: 12. The CDR3 runs to 16 residues. CDR1 and CDR2 from the germline V gene are MNHNY and SVGAGI (reference sequence).

This sequence joins TRBV29-1 and TRBJ2-1; 13 bases agree with TRBD2. The V and J ends lost 7 bases and 2 bases, in that order; junction bases with no gene match: 2. This CDR3 comprises 14 residues. Looked up from germline, CDR1 is SQVTM and CDR2 is ANQGSEA. The CDR3 loop reads CSAGLAGAYNEQFF. CDR3 DNA sequence: TGCAGCGCAGGACTAGCGGGGGCCTACAATGAGCAGTTCTTC.

This clonotype was picked up a small number of times. A read error may be the cause here, since a much bigger clone is one base away. The V gene is TRBV10-3, the J gene TRBJ2-1; 10 bases map to TRBD2. The end of the DNA fits TRBJ2-7 better, so the J call may be wrong. The CDR3 runs to 14 residues. Germline V CDR1 and CDR2: ENHRY, SYGVKD. Written as DNA, the CDR3 is TGTGCCACATTATGGACTAGCGGCGACAATGAGCAGTACTTC. This sequence encodes CATLWTSGDNEQYF.

This clonotype was detected only a few times. The chain employs TRBV4-2 and TRBJ2-5; D is undetermined. V was clipped by 4 bases and J by 5 bases, with 11 bases between them. Germline values: CDR1 LGHNA, CDR2 YNFKEQ. This CDR3 has 13 amino acids. In DNA, the CDR3 is TGTGCCAGCAGCCCAAGTCTCTGGGAGACCCAGTACTTC. Translating gives CASSPSLWETQYF.

This chain connects TRBV7-9 to TRBJ2-7; D is perhaps TRBD1 (5 bases). The V gene lost 6 bases and the J gene lost 4 bases, with 10 bases spanning the gap. This CDR3 region has 12 residues. CDR1 is SEHNR, CDR2 FQNEAQ, per germline (reference sequence). CDR3 sequence reads: CASSIQAYEQYF. CDR3 coding DNA: TGTGCCAGCAGTATACAGGCTTACGAGCAGTACTTC.

The chain combines TRBV30 with TRBJ2-1, with 7 bases matching TRBD1. With V trimmed by 4 bases and J by 6 bases, 6 bases remained unmatched. The CDR3 runs to 13 residues. The germline V gene encodes CDR1 GTSNPN and CDR2 SVGIG (reference sequence). Here the CDR3 reads CAWTTGQINEQFF. The DNA for the CDR3 is TGTGCCTGGACGACGGGACAGATCAATGAGCAGTTCTTC.

This chain connects TRBV21-1 to TRBJ2-4. TRBV21-1 is a documented pseudogene. The CDR3 has 14 residues. CDR3 nucleotides: TGTGCCAGCAAGGTTGGGAACGCCAAAAACATTCAGTACTTC. It specifies CASKVGNAKNIQYF.

The chain employs TRBV30 and TRBJ1-2; D gene unclear. V was cut by 0 bases and J by 6 bases, with 17 bases left in between. This CDR3 is built from 15 residues. The germline V gene encodes CDR1 GTSNPN and CDR2 SVGIG (reference sequence). CDR3 region: CAWSVRSAGVDGYTF. CDR3 coding DNA: TGTGCCTGGAGTGTCCGCTCCGCAGGAGTCGATGGCTACACCTTC.

This clonotype was recorded only once. This chain joins TRBV12-3 or TRBV12-4 and TRBJ1-5; 7 nucleotides align to TRBD1. The CDR3 extends over 17 amino acids. J lost 0 bases, V lost 4 bases, and 9 bases had no gene match. CDR3 residues: CASSSSSTGSSNQPQHF. The CDR3 DNA reads TGTGCCAGCAGTTCGTCTTCGACAGGGAGTAGCAATCAGCCCCAGCATTTT.

In its sample, this clonotype was seen many times. The CDR3 reads CSVRPRSYNEQFF. The DNA of the CDR3 is TGCAGCGTTCGACCTAGATCCTACAATGAGCAGTTCTTC. The chain links TRBV29-1 to TRBJ2-1, with D hard to call. CDR3 length: 13 residues. The V gene's germline CDR1 is SQVTM and CDR2 ANQGSEA. V was trimmed by 5 bases and J by 1 base, leaving 9 bases between them.

The J gene is TRBJ1-6, the V gene TRBV5-5, with 7 bases lining up with TRBD1. The V gene end was trimmed by 4 bases and the J gene end by 7 bases; junction bases not matched to a gene: 8. Germline CDR1 reads SGHKS; CDR2 reads YYEKEE (reference sequence). This CDR3 has 15 residues. CDR3 nucleotide sequence: TGTGCCAGCAGCCAGCAGACAGGGCAGAATTCACCCCTCCACTTT. Encoded protein: CASSQQTGQNSPLHF.

There are many counts of this clonotype. The chain employs TRBV4-3 and TRBJ2-1, with unresolved D. CDR1 is LGHNA, CDR2 YSLEER, per germline. V was shortened by 0 bases and J by 4 bases, with 13 bases between the two germline ends. CDR3 length equals 16 residues. Here the CDR3 DNA reads TGCGCCAGCAGCCAAGAGAGGCAGCCTTTTTACAATGAGCAGTTCTTC. Protein sequence: CASSQERQPFYNEQFF.

The V gene is TRBV29-1, the J gene TRBJ2-7; no clear D. With the DNA end fitting TRBJ2-5 better, the J assignment may be wrong. The CDR3 sequence is 14 residues long. Germline CDR1 reads SQVTM; CDR2 reads ANQGSEA. The CDR3 sequence is CSVAKDQAGETQYF. The DNA for the CDR3 is TGCAGCGTTGCCAAGGACCAGGCCGGCGAGACCCAGTACTTC.

This clonotype was counted between two and nine times. This chain links TRBV20-1 with TRBJ1-2, with 8 bases that match TRBD1. This CDR3 contains 15 residues. With V trimmed by 0 bases and J by 5 bases, 8 bases remained unmatched. Germline V gives CDR1 DFQATT, CDR2 SNEGSKA (reference sequence). The CDR3 coding sequence is TGCAGTGCTAGAGATTTGGGACAGGATTGGTATGGCTACACCTTC. Translated: CSARDLGQDWYGYTF.

There are a few counts of this clonotype. The chain joins TRBV12-3 or TRBV12-4 to TRBJ2-2, with D maybe TRBD1 (6 bases). This CDR3 is built from 16 residues. V was clipped by 6 bases and J by 0 bases, with 14 bases between them. CDR3 bases: TGTGCCAGCAGGCGAGTAGGGACACCGAACACCGGGGAGCTGTTTTTT. It specifies CASRRVGTPNTGELFF.

The V call is TRBV6-1, the J call TRBJ2-5; the D gene could be TRBD1 or TRBD2 (5 bases each). Germline CDR1 MNHNS, CDR2 SASEGT. Between the trimmed V and J ends, which lost 0 bases and 5 bases, there was a span of 13 bases. The CDR3 loop spans 15 amino acids. The CDR3 DNA sequence: TGTGCCAGCAGTGAAGCTCAAGGGGACGGGGAGACCCAGTACTTC. It encodes CASSEAQGDGETQYF.

The V gene is TRBV12-3 or TRBV12-4, the J gene TRBJ1-5; 7 bases line up with TRBD1. This CDR3 spans 13 amino acids. The V gene end was trimmed by 3 bases and the J gene end by 7 bases; junction bases not matched to a gene: 3. CDR3 sequence (DNA): TGTGCCAGCAGTTTCCCAGGGGGACAGCCCCAGCATTTT. Protein sequence: CASSFPGGQPQHF.

This clonotype has more than one count but fewer than ten. The chain joins TRBV4-1 to TRBJ2-1, with D tentatively TRBD1 (7 bases). V lost 3 bases to trimming and J lost 7 bases, with 16 bases between them. Germline-derived CDR1 and CDR2 are MGHRA and YSYEKL. The CDR3 has 15 residues. This chain's CDR3 is CASSQAGTANNEQFF. The DNA for the CDR3 is TGCGCCAGCAGCCAGGCGGGGACAGCGAATAATGAGCAGTTCTTC.

In its sample, this clonotype was seen a few times. The chain uses TRBV3-1 and TRBJ2-3; D gene uncertain. V was pared by 1 base and J by 2 bases, with 7 bases between. CDR3 length: 14 amino acids. The germline V gene has CDR1 LGHDT and CDR2 YNNKEL (reference sequence). The CDR3 coding sequence is TGTGCCAGCAGCCAAGCGCGGCTCACAGATACGCAGTATTTT. Translating it yields CASSQARLTDTQYF.

Worth noting for this clonotype: This may arise from a read error, as a much more abundant clone is one base away. This chain links TRBV20-1 with TRBJ2-3; 9 nucleotides align to TRBD2. Trimming at V came to 1 base and at J to 2 bases, leaving 7 bases not matched to a gene. The V gene's germline CDR1 is DFQATT and CDR2 SNEGSKA (reference sequence). The CDR3 extends over 16 amino acids. The CDR3 sequence is CSARGTGLAITDTQYF. The DNA of the CDR3 is TGCAGTGCTAGAGGTACGGGACTAGCAATCACAGATACGCAGTATTTT.

V gene TRBV13 combines with J gene TRBJ2-2; no clear D gene. This CDR3 spans 16 amino acids. From germline, CDR1 is PRHDT and CDR2 FYEKMQ (reference sequence). Trimming pared 1 base from V and 0 bases from J, leaving 9 bases between. The CDR3 loop is CASSLDGETNTGELFF. The CDR3 DNA reads TGTGCCAGCAGCTTAGATGGGGAAACGAACACCGGGGAGCTGTTTTTT.

The rearrangement joins TRBV11-3 to TRBJ1-1, with no clear D. Germline-derived CDR1 and CDR2 are SGHNT and YENEEA. This CDR3 is 13 amino acids long. Deletions cut 0 bases from V and 7 bases from J, with 9 bases between. The CDR3 sequence: CASSLDGIGEAFF. As DNA, the CDR3 is TGTGCCAGCAGCTTAGATGGTATCGGTGAAGCTTTCTTT.